This TCR beta chain is drawn from a study of cytomegalovirus exposure and HLA in healthy donors. PCR was performed using 60 Vbeta and 13 Jbeta primers. Generated by immunoSEQ multiplex PCR, the TCRdb table keeps only in-frame clones and is missing some. The data hold 150,000 to 200,000 clones, with about 82% observed a single time. Whole-study findings and limits: Later genetic work tied a missense DCLRE1C variant to beta-chain V and J trimming. Cytomegalovirus association was listed for 150 to 200 TCR beta chains.

Germline loops: CDR1 MGHRA, CDR2 YSYEKL. The CDR3 totals 17 residues. Losses at the gene ends were 6 bases for V and 6 bases for J; bases not matched to a gene: 12. Regarding this clone: Its antigen is not identified.

The sequence derives from a woman between 25 and 40 years old in good health and CMV-seronegative. The sample consisted of PBMCs. The chain carries TRBV4-1 and TRBJ2-3; 13 nucleotides match TRBD2. In DNA form, the CDR3 reads TGCGCCAGCAGTCAAACCCCGACTAGCGGGGGGCCGGATACGCAGTATTTT. It encodes CASSQTPTSGGPDTQYF.